This T cell receptor beta chain was identified in a study of OX40 agonist ivuxolimab in advanced cancers. Some clones are missing from TCRdb's copy, which holds only in-frame ones; the method was immunoSEQ multiplex PCR. Among some 66,000 clones listed, 80% to 85% were seen once. CDR3 length: 14 amino acids. Per germline, CDR1 MGHDK and CDR2 SYGVNS. V lost 3 bases to trimming and J lost 0 bases, with 8 bases between them. This receptor was taken from an adult with an advanced solid tumor such as melanoma, head and neck, liver or kidney cancer. The chain employs TRBV25-1 and TRBJ1-2; D is ambiguous. The sequences come from CD4+ or CD8+ T cells sorted from blood, collected in a trial of the OX40 agonist ivuxolimab. The chain's CDR3 is CASSDRRANYGYTF. CDR3 sequence (DNA): TGTGCCAGCAGTGATCGGCGGGCTAACTATGGCTACACCTTC.